The 28 T cell receptor beta chains below were found in one sample sequenced in a study of T cells after yellow fever vaccination. TCRdb called the 5' RACE reads again in MiXCR, with one record for every CDR3 protein. Among about 220,000 distinct CDR3 sequences listed, approximately 3% were seen once. This sample comprised CD4+ T cells sorted from PBMCs, obtained 10 days after the yellow fever booster vaccination. The source of these receptors is a man aged 18 to 30 who received the YFV17D yellow fever vaccine.

This clonotype was counted many times. This chain joins TRBV5-1 and TRBJ2-5; D may correspond to TRBD1 or TRBD2 (6 bases each). Germline CDR1 reads SGHRS; CDR2 reads YFSETQ. The CDR3 is 14 residues long. The V end was cut by 0 bases, the J end by 5 bases, with 11 bases between. CDR3 amino acids: CASSLGGATETQYF. For the CDR3, the DNA is TGCGCCAGCAGCTTGGGGGGGGCGACGGAGACCCAGTACTTC.

This clonotype was counted only a few times. This chain uses TRBV5-1 with TRBJ2-7, with 13 bases that match TRBD2. J lost 9 bases, V lost 4 bases, and 7 bases had no gene match. CDR1 is SGHRS and CDR2 is YFSETQ in the germline V gene. The CDR3 length is 14 residues. The CDR3 protein is CASSTTSGGTGQYF. DNA of the CDR3: TGCGCCAGCAGCACGACTAGCGGGGGGACGGGGCAGTACTTC.

This clonotype came up a few times. The chain links TRBV6-6 to TRBJ1-2; D not certain. Trimming took off 6 bases at V and 2 bases at J, with 10 bases between the two ends. Looked up from germline, CDR1 is MNHNY and CDR2 is SVGAGI (reference sequence). The CDR3 runs to 13 residues. In DNA form, the CDR3 reads TGTGCCAGCAGCCTAGCCAGGAACTATGGCTACACCTTC. It encodes CASSLARNYGYTF.

This clonotype appeared many times. CDR3 sequence reads: CASSWGSGTDTQYF. Written as DNA, the CDR3 is TGCGCCAGCAGCTGGGGTAGCGGCACAGATACGCAGTATTTT. The chain is built from TRBV5-1 and TRBJ2-3; TRBD2 might be the D (5 bases). Trimming took 3 bases from V and 1 from J, leaving 9 bases between them. This CDR3 spans 14 amino acids. Looked up from germline, CDR1 is SGHRS and CDR2 is YFSETQ.

Many counts were recorded for this clonotype. The CDR3 nucleotides read TGCAGTCCCTGGGACGCCGCGGAGCAGTACGTC. It specifies CSPWDAAEQYV. The rearrangement uses TRBV20-1 and TRBJ2-7, with D perhaps matching TRBD1 or TRBD2 (5 bases each). The germline V gene has CDR1 DFQATT and CDR2 SNEGSKA (reference sequence). The CDR3 is 11 amino acids. V shed 8 bases and J shed 7 bases, with 15 bases lying between them.

Many counts were recorded for this clonotype. This chain joins TRBV20-1 and TRBJ2-1; D perhaps matches TRBD1 (6 bases). Between the trimmed V and J ends, which lost 6 bases and 8 bases, there was a span of 14 bases. Germline assignment: CDR1 DFQATT and CDR2 SNEGSKA (reference sequence). The length of the CDR3 is 12 residues. CDR3 sequence: CSAARGVDEQFF. CDR3 sequence (DNA): TGCAGTGCAGCCAGGGGTGTGGATGAGCAGTTCTTC.

This clonotype was seen at least ten times. The chain employs TRBV20-1 and TRBJ2-1; 7 bases line up with TRBD2. With 6 bases clipped from V and 9 bases from J, the junction kept 8 bases outside the gene matches. This CDR3 is 12 amino acids long. Germline assignment: CDR1 DFQATT and CDR2 SNEGSKA (reference sequence). CDR3 sequence: CSAGGNTGEQFF. The CDR3 bases are TGCAGTGCGGGGGGGAACACTGGTGAGCAGTTCTTC.

In this sample, this clonotype turned up a few times. This chain links TRBV5-1 with TRBJ1-5; 10 positions match TRBD1. V dropped 4 bases and J dropped 2; count of bases not matched to a gene: 3. Per germline, CDR1 SGHRS and CDR2 YFSETQ. The CDR3 runs to 15 residues. The CDR3 DNA follows: TGCGCCAGCAGCACCGGGACAGGGGGCAATCAGCCCCAGCATTTT. It encodes CASSTGTGGNQPQHF.

This clonotype was observed a few times. The CDR3 loop reads CASSLYGGNTIYF. The CDR3 DNA is TGTGCCAGCAGTTTATACGGAGGAAACACCATATATTTT. The chain uses TRBV12-3 or TRBV12-4 and TRBJ1-3; D gene uncertain. Deletions cut 2 bases from V and 4 bases from J, with 6 bases between. The CDR3 is 13 residues long.

In its sample, this clonotype was seen many times. The chain couples TRBV20-1 to TRBJ2-3; 11 positions match TRBD2. CDR3 size: 16 residues. V lost 4 bases to trimming and J lost 0 bases; unmatched junction nucleotides: 6. Germline-derived CDR1 and CDR2 are DFQATT and SNEGSKA (reference sequence). DNA for the CDR3: TGCAGTGCTATTGGACTAGCGGGTACTAGCACAGATACGCAGTATTTT. It codes for CSAIGLAGTSTDTQYF.

There are many counts of this clonotype. The chain has TRBV18 and TRBJ2-1, with a possible D match to TRBD2 (6 bases). V was trimmed by 5 bases and J by 6 bases, leaving 8 bases between them. CDR3 size: 12 residues. Germline CDR1 KGHSH, CDR2 LQKENI. CDR3 sequence (DNA): TGTGCCAGCTCAAGGGACTCCAATGAGCAGTTCTTC. Translated, it gives CASSRDSNEQFF.

This clonotype was found a few times. The CDR3 DNA is TGTGCCAGCAGCTTCTCCTCCCAGGGGGTCTATGGCTACACCTTC. Translated: CASSFSSQGVYGYTF. The V call is TRBV7-2, the J call TRBJ1-2, with TRBD1 matching over 7 bases. The germline V gene has CDR1 SGHTA and CDR2 FQGNSA. Trimming at V came to 3 bases and at J to 4 bases, leaving 8 bases not matched to a gene. CDR3 length: 15 amino acids.

This clonotype occurred a few times. The chain combines TRBV19 with TRBJ1-5; 8 bases map to TRBD1. This CDR3 contains 16 residues. Trimming took 4 bases from V and 6 from J; bases not matched to a gene: 11. Germline CDR1 is LNHDA and CDR2 is SQIVND (reference sequence). The CDR3: CASSTSGQGAFQPQHF. As DNA, the CDR3 is TGTGCCAGTAGTACCTCCGGGCAGGGGGCTTTTCAGCCCCAGCATTTT.

There are many counts of this clonotype. The chain links TRBV5-1 to TRBJ2-1; D remains ambiguous. Per germline, CDR1 SGHRS and CDR2 YFSETQ. Trimming took off 7 bases at V and 0 bases at J, with 11 bases between the two ends. CDR3 length equals 14 residues. The CDR3 reads CASQDGSSYNEQFF. CDR3 coding DNA: TGCGCCAGCCAGGACGGAAGCTCCTACAATGAGCAGTTCTTC.

This clonotype appeared many times. The V gene is TRBV20-1, the J gene TRBJ2-5, with D tentatively TRBD1 or TRBD2 (5 bases each). CDR1 is DFQATT and CDR2 is SNEGSKA in the germline V gene (reference sequence). V lost 3 bases and J lost 5, with 16 bases in between. The CDR3 sequence is 14 residues long. Here the CDR3 reads CSASGEGILETQYF. The CDR3 nucleotides are TGCAGTGCTAGCGGTGAGGGGATACTGGAGACCCAGTACTTC.

This clonotype was seen repeatedly, ten times or more. CDR3 sequence: CASSPDATRGTVVAYF. CDR3 DNA sequence: TGTGCCAGCTCACCAGATGCGACCAGGGGGACGGTTGTGGCGTACTTC. The chain carries TRBV18 and TRBJ2-7; 7 bases align to TRBD1. The junction had 19 bases not matched to a gene; V was cut back by 2 bases and J by 12 bases. The CDR3 covers 16 residues. Germline CDR1 and CDR2: KGHSH and LQKENI.

A few counts support this clonotype. The chain employs TRBV7-2 and TRBJ2-4; D unclear. Trimming pared 5 bases from V and 0 bases from J, leaving 8 bases between. The CDR3 sequence is 14 residues long. Germline V gene lookup returns CDR1 SGHTA and CDR2 FQGNSA. The CDR3 loop is CASSEPLAKNIQYF. CDR3 nucleotide sequence: TGTGCCAGCAGCGAACCTTTAGCCAAAAACATTCAGTACTTC.

At least ten counts were recorded for this clonotype. This rearrangement joins TRBV5-1 to TRBJ2-7; D is ambiguous. Trimming stripped 3 bases from V and 4 bases from J, with 5 bases between. CDR3 length: 11 residues. Germline assignment: CDR1 SGHRS and CDR2 YFSETQ. Here the CDR3 reads CASSSDYEQYF. The CDR3 DNA sequence: TGCGCCAGCAGCTCCGATTACGAGCAGTACTTC.

This clonotype was found a few times. V is TRBV10-3 and J is TRBJ1-3, with a weak D call TRBD1 (6 bases). The germline V and J ends were trimmed by 8 bases and 4 bases, with 12 bases remaining between them. The germline V gene has CDR1 ENHRY and CDR2 SYGVKD. The CDR3 sequence is 13 residues long. The CDR3 sequence is CAIRDMRGNTIYF. CDR3 nucleotides: TGTGCCATCCGGGACATGAGAGGAAACACCATATATTTT.

This clonotype was seen a handful of times. The chain recombines TRBV24-1 with TRBJ2-3; D not resolved. CDR1 is KGHDR and CDR2 is SFDVKD in the germline V gene. V dropped 4 bases and J dropped 1 base, with 11 bases sitting between them. The CDR3 runs 15 residues. The CDR3 DNA follows: TGTGCCACCAGTGACCCCGGGCGCGGCACAGATACGCAGTATTTT. It is translated as CATSDPGRGTDTQYF.

V is TRBV5-1 and J is TRBJ1-1; unclear D gene. V was trimmed by 4 bases and J by 2 bases, leaving 12 bases between them. CDR1 is SGHRS and CDR2 is YFSETQ in the germline V gene. The length of the CDR3 is 14 residues. The CDR3 is CASSTEQPNTEAFF. CDR3 DNA: TGCGCCAGCAGCACGGAGCAGCCAAACACTGAAGCTTTCTTT.

This clonotype was seen ten or more times. The chain has TRBV3-1 and TRBJ1-2; D is unresolved. CDR1 is LGHDT, CDR2 YNNKEL, per germline (reference sequence). The CDR3 extends over 11 amino acids. V lost 5 bases, J lost 8 bases, and 9 bases lay in between. The DNA for the CDR3 is TGTGCCAGCAGCGCCCTGGGGGGCTACACCTTC. This encodes CASSALGGYTF.

This clonotype was recorded many times. The V call is TRBV4-3, the J call TRBJ2-1; D call uncertain. CDR1 is LGHNA, CDR2 YSLEER, per germline. Trimming pared 0 bases from V and 5 bases from J, leaving 5 bases between. CDR3 size: 13 residues. The CDR3 region has the DNA TGCGCCAGCAGCCAAGATTGGGACAATGAGCAGTTCTTC. It is translated as CASSQDWDNEQFF.

This clonotype showed up many times. The chain recombines TRBV12-5 with TRBJ1-2, with TRBD1 matching over 8 bases. The CDR3 sequence is 14 residues long. Germline V gene lookup returns CDR1 LGHNT and CDR2 FRNRAP. Germline trimming cut 4 bases from V and 3 bases from J; bases unmatched to any gene: 4. Here the CDR3 reads CASGSGQGHYGYTF. In DNA form, the CDR3 reads TGTGCTAGTGGTTCAGGACAGGGACACTATGGCTACACCTTC.

The genes are TRBV6-5 and TRBJ2-5, with a tentative D call TRBD1 (5 bases). Germline V lookup: CDR1 MNHEY, CDR2 SVGAGI. V was pared by 7 bases and J by 7 bases, with 19 bases between. The CDR3 has 14 amino acids. CDR3 in amino acids: CASTKSGSFGTQYF. DNA for the CDR3: TGTGCCAGCACCAAATCAGGGTCTTTTGGGACCCAGTACTTC.

The gene calls are TRBV3-1 and TRBJ1-1; TRBD1 agrees at 10 bases. The junction had 5 bases not matched to a gene; V was cut back by 1 base and J by 6 bases. The CDR3 has 15 amino acids. Germline CDR1 is LGHDT and CDR2 is YNNKEL (reference sequence). CDR3 DNA sequence: TGTGCCAGCAGCCAAGCGGGACAGGGGTTCGCTGAAGCTTTCTTT. It specifies CASSQAGQGFAEAFF.

V gene TRBV5-1 combines with J gene TRBJ1-6, with TRBD1 identical over 8 bases. CDR3 length: 15 amino acids. V shed 1 base, J shed 6 bases, and the junction held 3 bases outside the gene matches. Germline CDR1 and CDR2: SGHRS and YFSETQ. Written as DNA, the CDR3 is TGCGCCAGCAGCTTGAACACAGGGGGTAATTCACCCCTCCACTTT. Translating gives CASSLNTGGNSPLHF.

This clonotype was seen at least ten times. The J gene is TRBJ2-3, the V gene TRBV7-8; D is possibly TRBD2 (7 bases). The V and J ends lost 4 bases and 0 bases respectively, with 17 bases between them. From germline, CDR1 is SGHVS and CDR2 FQNEAQ. This CDR3 is 17 amino acids long. The CDR3 spells CASSSRSGGGSTDTQYF. DNA for the CDR3: TGTGCCAGCAGCTCGAGGAGCGGCGGGGGCAGCACAGATACGCAGTATTTT. Based on the CDR3 plus reference TRBV7-8 and TRBJ2-3, the full variable domain is GAGVSQSPRYKVAKRGQDVALRCDPISGHVSLFWYQQALGQGPEFLTYFQNEAQLDKSGLPSDRFFAERPEGSVSTLKIQRTQQEDSAVYLCASSSRSGGGSTDTQYFGPGTRLTVL.